These T cell receptor beta chains were read from a single sample in a study of T cells in Graves' hyperthyroidism and ophthalmopathy. TCRdb itself ran the multiplex PCR reads through MiXCR, one entry per CDR3 protein. The repertoire holds 450,000 to 650,000 distinct CDR3 sequences, with 13% to 15% as singletons. The sequencing sample was made of blood. The receptors come from a woman in her late teens or twenties with Graves' ophthalmopathy. Both conserved end residues are part of each CDR3. Each record gives: CDR3 length, V gene, D gene, J gene, CDR3 protein. A D gene is named only where the DNA matches it firmly.

14	TRBV6-2/TRBV6-3	-	TRBJ2-3	CATNFLAGTDTQYF
14	TRBV2	-	TRBJ1-2	CASSPPFGSYGYTF
18	TRBV20-1	TRBD1	TRBJ1-5	CSASKTGTGARGRQPQHF
15	TRBV28	TRBD1	TRBJ1-1	CASSSGGGENTEAFF
14	TRBV9	TRBD1	TRBJ2-5	CASSVGDRGETQYF
16	TRBV20-1	TRBD1	TRBJ2-1	CSARDPRQGGYNEQFF
14	TRBV28	TRBD1	TRBJ1-2	CASSPTGLGYGYTF
14	TRBV2	TRBD1	TRBJ2-5	CASSGQGARETQYF
16	TRBV25-1	-	TRBJ2-1	CASSEYLLGTYNEQFF
12	TRBV6-2/TRBV6-3	TRBD1	TRBJ1-2	CASSSTGGGYTF
18	TRBV7-9	-	TRBJ1-1	CASRARGTRGARDTEAFF
11	TRBV29-1	-	TRBJ1-1	CSVDGGYEAFF
17	TRBV28	TRBD1	TRBJ2-1	CASSPGTAKSSYNEQFF
15	TRBV20-1	-	TRBJ2-1	CSAREWGRSYNEQFF
16	TRBV5-1	TRBD1	TRBJ1-1	CASSFHGTAVNTEAFF
17	TRBV9	TRBD1	TRBJ2-7	CASSARGQGGPTDEQYF
13	TRBV24-1	-	TRBJ2-1	CATSDLRTLKQFF
15	TRBV7-8	TRBD1	TRBJ2-5	CASSSRTGGMETQYF
12	TRBV2	TRBD2	TRBJ2-1	CASSGAGGEQFF
11	TRBV2	-	TRBJ2-3	CASTGREAQYF
18	TRBV29-1	-	TRBJ2-1	CSVEGGRAHGSSYNEQFF
16	TRBV3-1	TRBD2	TRBJ2-1	CASSQVLLAGPNEQFF
15	TRBV6-1	-	TRBJ1-1	CASSEIERGRTEAFF
17	TRBV11-2	-	TRBJ2-7	CASSLVSGSGGYYEQYF
14	TRBV30	-	TRBJ1-1	CAWSVLGGDTEAFF
15	TRBV27	TRBD2	TRBJ2-3	CASSSGLADTDTQYF
18	TRBV5-4	TRBD2	TRBJ2-3	CASSLDGEIAGDTDTQYF
15	TRBV11-2	-	TRBJ2-7	CASTVRGATSYEQYF
14	TRBV5-5	-	TRBJ1-2	CASSMDNALYGYTF
15	TRBV12-3/TRBV12-4	TRBD1	TRBJ2-7	CASSFDRAPSYEQYF
16	TRBV6-4	-	TRBJ2-7	CASSDSWGHSSYEQYF
17	TRBV11-3	TRBD2	TRBJ2-7	CASSSPGTSGSVYEQYF
15	TRBV9	TRBD1	TRBJ1-2	CASSPRDSHNYGYTF
16	TRBV10-3	TRBD2	TRBJ2-1	CAISLSSGRKDNEQFF
15	TRBV4-3	TRBD1	TRBJ2-7	CASSQEGGQGAEQYF
14	TRBV20-1	-	TRBJ1-1	CSAKYSQKGPKAFF
13	TRBV11-3	-	TRBJ1-1	CASSLPPATEAFF
15	TRBV9	-	TRBJ2-5	CASSVAYTTQETQYF
19	TRBV4-1	-	TRBJ1-1	CASSQDYDRKRDLNTEAFF
15	TRBV4-2	-	TRBJ1-5	CASSQDSGVDQPQHF
14	TRBV3-1	-	TRBJ2-1	CASSQVTLSGEQFF
16	TRBV3-1	-	TRBJ1-2	CASSQGLTQNNYGYTF
18	TRBV7-8	TRBD1	TRBJ1-4	CASSLAGGVGTGNEKLFF
18	TRBV5-1	TRBD2	TRBJ2-7	CASSLAPTSGRISYEQYF
16	TRBV9	TRBD1	TRBJ2-1	CASSPRDRDRYNEQFF
13	TRBV9	-	TRBJ2-7	CASSRRLVSEQYF
16	TRBV7-3	TRBD2	TRBJ2-1	CASSLTSSGRAGEQFF
17	TRBV9	TRBD2	TRBJ2-7	CASSVVWTSGSSYEQYF
12	TRBV28	-	TRBJ2-7	CASSLWPGLQYF